A selection of T cell receptor beta chains follows, all from one sample in a study of vaccination effects on CD4 cells after COVID-19. Antigens for these TCRs are unknown. Repertoires were generated with immunoSEQ multiplex PCR, while TCRdb's copy carries only in-frame clones and drops some. Here the sample spans about 20,000 clones, less than 85% being singletons. The sequencing used CD4+ T cells from PBMCs cultured with HCoV-229E spike peptides, collected before COVID-19 vaccination. The origin of the receptors is a human donor who received a COVID-19 vaccine. Each CDR3 is given with its conserved first and last residue. Each record gives: clone size, D gene, V gene, J gene, CDR3 protein, CDR3 DNA. The D gene is left open where the match is weak. A clone size is listed for some rows: how often the clone was seen (once, few, many), or a class if it is expanded.

-	TRBD1	TRBV3-1/TRBV3-2	TRBJ1-2	CASSPAGGNYGYTF	TGTGCCAGCAGTCCGGCAGGGGGTAACTATGGCTACACCTTC
few	TRBD1	TRBV2	TRBJ1-5	CASRRTGVNQPQHF	TGTGCCAGCAGAAGGACAGGGGTAAATCAGCCCCAGCATTTT
-	TRBD2	TRBV5-1	TRBJ2-5	CASGRLAGERETQYF	TGCGCCAGCGGAAGACTAGCGGGAGAGCGGGAGACCCAGTACTTC
once	-	TRBV3-1/TRBV3-2	TRBJ1-1	CASSQSGGTEAFF	TGTGCCAGCAGCCAATCGGGGGGCACTGAAGCTTTCTTT
-	-	TRBV30	TRBJ1-6	CAWSFDGEPLHF	TGTGCCTGGAGTTTCGACGGAGAGCCCCTCCACTTT
-	-	TRBV7-8	TRBJ1-2	CASSRRDVGGYTF	TGTGCCAGCAGCCGCCGGGACGTCGGTGGCTACACCTTC
few	-	TRBV14	TRBJ2-3	CASSQEGWGGDTQYF	TGTGCCAGCAGCCAAGAAGGGTGGGGCGGAGATACGCAGTATTTT
once	-	TRBV4-1	TRBJ1-5	CASSQEGYSNQPQHF	TGCGCCAGCAGCCAAGAGGGGTATAGCAATCAGCCCCAGCATTTT
-	TRBD2	TRBV3-1/TRBV3-2	TRBJ2-1	CASSQDIGSGRGQFF	TGTGCCAGCAGCCAAGATATTGGGAGCGGGAGGGGGCAGTTCTTC
-	-	TRBV27	TRBJ1-1	CASSLKGETEAFF	TGTGCCAGCAGTTTAAAGGGGGAGACTGAAGCTTTCTTT
-	-	TRBV7-2	TRBJ2-7	CASSYQDGTYEQYF	TGTGCCAGCAGCTACCAGGACGGAACCTACGAGCAGTACTTC
medium-sized	TRBD1	TRBV10-3	TRBJ1-1	CAISETGTATTEAFF	TGTGCCATCAGTGAGACCGGGACAGCTACTACCGAAGCTTTCTTT
-	TRBD2	TRBV4-1	TRBJ2-2	CASSQGGLAGAGGELFF	TGCGCCAGCAGCCAAGGGGGACTAGCGGGAGCGGGCGGGGAGCTGTTTTTT
once	-	TRBV10-3	TRBJ1-6	CAIRLSPSDSPLHF	TGTGCCATCAGATTGAGCCCTTCTGATTCACCCCTCCACTTT
-	TRBD2	TRBV3-1/TRBV3-2	TRBJ2-5	CASSQVRLAGDVQYF	TGTGCCAGCAGCCAAGTTAGGCTAGCGGGGGATGTCCAGTACTTC
-	TRBD1	TRBV30	TRBJ1-2	CAWSVDLSRLGTGFNYGYTF	TGTGCCTGGAGTGTAGACTTAAGTCGGTTAGGGACAGGTTTTAACTATGGCTACACCTTC
-	TRBD2	TRBV6-5	TRBJ2-7	CASRKTSGASYEQYF	TGTGCCAGCAGAAAGACTAGCGGGGCCTCCTACGAGCAGTACTTC
-	-	TRBV14	TRBJ2-1	CASSLTGLIGGLSSYNEQFF	TGTGCCAGCAGCCTTACGGGACTTATAGGGGGCTTGAGCTCCTACAATGAGCAGTTCTTC
-	-	TRBV6-6	TRBJ2-2	CAIQGTNTGELFF	TGTGCCATCCAGGGGACGAACACCGGGGAGCTGTTTTTT
-	-	TRBV18	TRBJ1-6	CASSPESSYNSPLHF	TGTGCCAGCTCACCCGAAAGCTCCTATAATTCACCCCTCCACTTT
-	-	TRBV6-1	TRBJ1-2	CASSESGGRGGYGYTF	TGTGCCAGCAGTGAAAGCGGGGGCAGGGGTGGCTATGGCTACACCTTC
once	-	TRBV3-1/TRBV3-2	TRBJ2-5	CASSPQSGALGETQYF	TGTGCCAGCAGCCCCCAATCAGGGGCGCTAGGAGAGACCCAGTACTTC
-	-	TRBV7-2	TRBJ2-2	CASSTQNTGELFF	TGTGCCAGCAGCACCCAGAACACCGGGGAGCTGTTTTTT
-	TRBD1	TRBV18	TRBJ1-2	CASSPGTGLNYGYTF	TGTGCCAGCTCACCCGGGACAGGGCTCAACTATGGCTACACCTTC
few	TRBD2	TRBV5-1	TRBJ2-5	CASSRETSGVGETQYF	TGCGCCAGCAGCCGGGAAACTAGCGGGGTAGGGGAGACCCAGTACTTC
-	-	TRBV9	TRBJ1-2	CASSVHNYGYTF	TGTGCCAGCAGCGTTCATAACTATGGCTACACCTTC
once	-	TRBV6-5	TRBJ1-3	CASSYSFRLGNTIYF	TGTGCCAGCAGTTACTCGTTTCGCCTCGGAAACACCATATATTTT
-	-	TRBV7-9	TRBJ1-5	CASSLRDQPQHF	TGTGCCAGCAGCTTAAGGGATCAGCCCCAGCATTTT
few	-	TRBV3-1/TRBV3-2	TRBJ2-2	CASSLFPPSRVTGELFF	TGTGCCAGCAGCCTTTTCCCCCCCTCACGAGTAACCGGGGAGCTGTTTTTT
few	TRBD1	TRBV6-5	TRBJ1-4	CASSSVTGVDEKLFF	TGTGCCAGCAGTTCAGTGACAGGGGTCGATGAAAAACTGTTTTTT
-	TRBD2	TRBV5-4	TRBJ2-7	CASSLGRGGSSYEQYF	TGTGCCAGCAGCTTGGGGCGGGGGGGAAGCTCCTACGAGCAGTACTTC
-	-	TRBV6-1	TRBJ2-3	CASSLAGTDTQYF	TGTGCCAGCAGTTTGGCGGGAACAGATACGCAGTATTTT
-	-	TRBV6-1	TRBJ1-2	CASSDRFLYGYTF	TGTGCCAGCAGTGACAGGTTCCTGTATGGCTACACCTTC
-	-	TRBV27	TRBJ2-2	CASGKTGRSTGELFF	TGTGCCAGCGGAAAGACGGGGAGAAGCACCGGGGAGCTGTTTTTT
-	-	TRBV4-1	TRBJ1-4	CASSDPYEKLFF	TGCGCCAGCAGCGACCCATATGAAAAACTGTTTTTT
few	TRBD1	TRBV29-1	TRBJ2-1	CSVEDLQGTGGSYNEQFF	TGCAGCGTTGAAGATCTTCAGGGAACAGGGGGATCCTACAATGAGCAGTTCTTC
few	-	TRBV6-5	TRBJ1-2	CASSYSGGKGYTF	TGTGCCAGCAGTTACTCGGGAGGGAAAGGCTACACCTTC
-	-	TRBV6-4	TRBJ2-3	CASSDSNPPDTQYF	TGTGCCAGCAGTGACTCGAATCCCCCAGATACGCAGTATTTT
few	-	TRBV30	TRBJ1-2	CAWSSSRGGYTF	TGTGCCTGGAGTAGTTCTAGAGGTGGCTACACCTTC
-	TRBD2	TRBV19	TRBJ2-1	CASSGSGGLWGEQFF	TGTGCCAGTAGCGGCAGCGGGGGCCTATGGGGGGAGCAGTTCTTC
-	-	TRBV5-1	TRBJ2-1	CASSPQGHNEQFF	TGCGCCAGCAGCCCTCAGGGCCACAATGAGCAGTTCTTC
-	TRBD1	TRBV19	TRBJ1-2	CASSRDRGYGYTF	TGTGCCAGTAGCCGTGACAGGGGGTATGGCTACACCTTC
-	-	TRBV5-1	TRBJ1-1	CASSLGGAGKTEAFF	TGCGCCAGCAGCTTGGGGGGGGCTGGAAAGACTGAAGCTTTCTTT
-	-	TRBV5-1	TRBJ1-1	CASRLGNGNNAEAFF	TGCGCCAGCAGGCTTGGGAACGGCAACAACGCTGAAGCTTTCTTT
few	-	TRBV25-1	TRBJ2-7	CASSLTGLTGYEQYF	TGTGCCAGCAGCCTAACCGGGCTCACCGGCTACGAGCAGTACTTC
-	TRBD1	TRBV7-2	TRBJ2-1	CASSPGGQGRNEQFF	TGTGCCAGCAGCCCAGGGGGACAGGGTAGGAATGAGCAGTTCTTC
-	TRBD1	TRBV9	TRBJ2-7	CASSVYRGGEQYF	TGTGCCAGCAGCGTTTACAGGGGTGGTGAGCAGTACTTC
few	TRBD1	TRBV3-1/TRBV3-2	TRBJ1-3	CASSQDLGTGGSSGNTIYF	TGTGCCAGCAGCCAAGATTTGGGGACAGGGGGCTCCTCTGGAAACACCATATATTTT
few	TRBD2	TRBV5-1	TRBJ2-3	CASSLESGRAGDTDTQYF	TGCGCCAGCAGCTTGGAAAGCGGGAGGGCCGGGGACACAGATACGCAGTATTTT
-	-	TRBV10-3	TRBJ2-3	CAISTGPDSTDTQYF	TGTGCCATCAGTACGGGACCGGATTCCACAGATACGCAGTATTTT
-	-	TRBV21-1	TRBJ1-6	CASSKRQGDNSPLHF	TGTGCCAGCAGCAAAAGACAGGGAGATAATTCACCCCTCCACTTT
-	TRBD2	TRBV7-9	TRBJ2-3	CASSSRGGQVDTQYF	TGTGCCAGCAGCTCCCGGGGGGGCCAGGTAGATACGCAGTATTTT
-	-	TRBV5-1	TRBJ2-1	CASSPSPLGSSYNEQFF	TGCGCCAGCAGCCCCTCCCCCCTGGGGAGCTCCTACAATGAGCAGTTCTTC
-	-	TRBV7-6	TRBJ2-2	CASSLGGQNTGELFF	TGTGCCAGCAGCTTAGGGGGGCAGAACACCGGGGAGCTGTTTTTT
-	TRBD1	TRBV30	TRBJ2-7	CAWRTPGQGTYEQYF	TGTGCCTGGAGGACACCGGGACAGGGAACCTACGAGCAGTACTTC
-	-	TRBV12-3/TRBV12-4	TRBJ2-3	CASSPVEGASQYF	TGTGCCAGCAGCCCCGTCGAGGGAGCTTCGCAGTATTTT
-	-	TRBV6-4	TRBJ1-2	CASSEGVWARDGHYGYTF	TGTGCCAGCAGTGAAGGGGTCTGGGCCCGGGACGGCCACTATGGCTACACCTTC
-	-	TRBV5-6	TRBJ1-4	CASSMPGANEKLFF	TGTGCCAGCAGCATGCCCGGAGCTAATGAAAAACTGTTTTTT